This T cell receptor (beta chain) appears in the sequencing data of a study of blood T cell repertoires in COVID-19. Sequenced by immunoSEQ multiplex PCR; TCRdb stores in-frame clones only, minus some. The sample has 190,000 or so clones; roughly 90% are singletons. The age range of participants was 18 to 89 years, with residence in about 25 US areas. Recovered status applied to Cohort 3 donors who had two consecutive negative PCRs. It also applied to those with clearance or with symptom resolution. This clone was seen a single time. With V trimmed by 4 bases and J by 5 bases, 6 bases remained unmatched. CDR3 length: 14 residues. From germline, CDR1 is MNHEY and CDR2 SMNVEV (reference sequence).

This clonotype was sampled from a woman aged 18-35 years who had recovered from COVID-19. The material sequenced was PBMCs or T cells enriched from blood (not recorded which). V is TRBV27 and J is TRBJ2-7; 9 bases are shared with TRBD1. CDR3 DNA: TGTGCCAGCAGTTCACAGGGGGCTTCCCACGAGCAGTACTTC. This translates into CASSSQGASHEQYF.